Each of the 5 T cell receptor beta chains below was sequenced from the same sample in a study of early T cells in non-severe SARS-CoV-2 infection. A single record per CDR3 protein comes from TCRdb applying MiXCR to the 5' RACE reads. The repertoire holds 70,000 to 90,000 distinct CDR3 sequences, with approximately 12% as singletons. The sequenced sample was whole blood. The source of these receptors is an adult who was a healthcare worker with PCR-confirmed SARS-CoV-2 infection or an uninfected control (not recorded which).

In its sample, this clonotype was seen many times. The chain is built from TRBV7-9 and TRBJ2-2; TRBD2 aligns across 11 bases. The CDR3 runs 15 residues. Germline CDR1 SEHNR, CDR2 FQNEAQ (reference sequence). V was pared by 3 bases and J by 3 bases, with 0 bases of the junction left unmatched. This CDR3 reads CASSFSGRDTGELFF. CDR3 coding DNA: TGTGCCAGCAGCTTTAGCGGGAGGGACACCGGGGAGCTGTTTTTT.

This clonotype was detected ten times or more. V usage is TRBV19 and J usage is TRBJ1-2; 8 nucleotides agree with TRBD1. Losses at the gene ends were 4 bases for V and 4 bases for J; bases not matched to a gene: 8. The CDR3 spans 15 residues. Germline assignment: CDR1 LNHDA and CDR2 SQIVND (reference sequence). For the CDR3, the DNA is TGTGCCAGTAGTACCCGACAGGGGAGCGGCTATGGCTACACCTTC. Its translation: CASSTRQGSGYGYTF.

The chain joins TRBV21-1 to TRBJ1-1; the table's D call of TRBD1 was not tested on the DNA. TRBV21-1 has pseudogene status. There are 15 residues in the CDR3. This CDR3 reads CASSTFLTGHTEAFF. The DNA for the CDR3 is TGTGCCAGCAGCACTTTCCTGACAGGGCACACTGAAGCTTTCTTT.

In this sample, this clonotype turned up many times. The chain couples TRBV7-2 to TRBJ2-3, with D possibly matching TRBD1 (6 bases). V lost 1 base and J 3 bases, leaving 8 bases between the germline ends. The CDR3 length is 14 residues. The germline gives CDR1 SGHTA, CDR2 FQGNSA. CDR3 sequence (DNA): TGTGCCAGCAGCTTAGTGGGGACAACAGATACGCAGTATTTT. It codes for CASSLVGTTDTQYF.

This sequence joins TRBV5-1 and TRBJ2-1; 8 nucleotides align to TRBD2. This CDR3 comprises 14 residues. Germline lookup yields CDR1 SGHRS and CDR2 YFSETQ. Trimming cost V 5 bases and J 6 bases; bases outside gene matches: 7. The CDR3 region is CASRTGGPVNEQFF. The CDR3 DNA sequence: TGCGCCAGCAGGACGGGAGGGCCGGTCAATGAGCAGTTCTTC. Based on the CDR3 plus reference TRBV5-1 and TRBJ2-1, the full variable domain is KAGVTQTPRYLIKTRGQQVTLSCSPISGHRSVSWYQQTPGQGLQFLFEYFSETQRNKGNFPGRFSGRQFSNSRSEMNVSTLELGDSALYLCASRTGGPVNEQFFGPGTRLTVL.